Presented here are 5 T cell receptor beta chains from one specimen sequenced in a study of blood T cell repertoires in COVID-19. Assay: immunoSEQ multiplex PCR; the TCRdb copy retains only in-frame clones and omits some. This sample has about 90,000 clones; 80% occur once, and the top ten carry under 13%. The specimen was peripheral blood. These receptors all stem from a woman in her 70s with acute or convalescent COVID-19.

The rearrangement links TRBV6-5 to TRBJ2-3; 10 bases map to TRBD2. This CDR3 is 15 amino acids long. Germline V gives CDR1 MNHEY, CDR2 SVGAGI. Trimming at V came to 4 bases and at J to 8 bases, leaving 9 bases not matched to a gene. CDR3 bases: TGTGCCAGCAGTTTTCGAGCGGGGGGGCAAGGTACGCAGTATTTT. It encodes CASSFRAGGQGTQYF.

The chain couples TRBV3-1 (or the pseudogene TRBV3-2) to TRBJ1-6, with 10 bases that match TRBD1. The V gene's germline CDR1 is LGHDT and CDR2 YNNKEL (reference sequence). The CDR3 covers 16 residues. The V segment lost 6 bases and the J segment 6 bases; nucleotides outside the gene matches: 8. CDR3 nucleotides: TGTGCCAGCAGTCCCTGGACAGGGGGTAGTAATTCACCCCTCCACTTT. This gives the protein CASSPWTGGSNSPLHF.

This chain links TRBV5-5 with TRBJ2-5; D is uncertain. Germline CDR1 SGHKS, CDR2 YYEKEE (reference sequence). The CDR3 is 16 amino acids. Trimming left V 0 bases short and J 2 bases short, with 14 bases between. CDR3 DNA: TGTGCCAGCAGCTTGGTTGCCCTAGTGAGACAAGAGACCCAGTACTTC. It yields the protein CASSLVALVRQETQYF.

The rearrangement links TRBV28 to TRBJ1-2; D perhaps matches TRBD1 (6 bases). V was cut by 5 bases and J by 5 bases, with 12 bases left in between. This CDR3 has 13 amino acids. Germline V gene sequence: CDR1 MDHEN, CDR2 SYDVKM. In nucleotides, the CDR3 is TGTGCCAGCAGTCAGGACAGTTATTATGGCTACACCTTC. Encoded protein: CASSQDSYYGYTF.

The chain joins TRBV30 to TRBJ2-3; 13 bases line up with TRBD2. Germline V CDR1 and CDR2: GTSNPN, SVGIG (reference sequence). V was clipped by 0 bases and J by 3 bases; unmatched bases: 9. CDR3 length: 18 amino acids. Here the CDR3 reads CAWSVTSGGALKTDTQYF. In DNA, the CDR3 is TGTGCCTGGAGTGTCACTAGCGGGGGGGCCTTGAAGACAGATACGCAGTATTTT. Based on the CDR3 plus reference TRBV30 and TRBJ2-3, the full variable domain is SQTIHQWPATLVQPVGSPLSLECTVEGTSNPNLYWYRQAAGRGLQLLFYSVGIGQISSEVPQNLSASRPQDRQFILSSKKLLLSDSGFYLCAWSVTSGGALKTDTQYFGPGTRLTVL.